This passage covers 11 T cell receptor beta chains from one sample sequenced in a study of shared clonotypes between healthy human individuals. Clones were read by immunoSEQ multiplex PCR, and TCRdb kept only the in-frame ones, dropping some. The sample has 2 million to 3 million clones, roughly nine tenths seen once. The specimen was naive CD4+ T cells sorted from blood. Subset of the sample: CD45RA+ positively selected. The source of these receptors is a young man in good health.

V usage is TRBV30 and J usage is TRBJ2-5, with 12 bases lining up with TRBD2. The CDR3 has 17 residues. V gave up 0 bases and J gave up 1 base; unmatched junction bases: 6. The germline CDR1 and CDR2 sequences are GTSNPN and SVGIG (reference sequence). CDR3 sequence: CAWSVRRTSGAQETQYF. The DNA of the CDR3 is TGTGCCTGGAGTGTACGGCGGACTAGCGGGGCCCAAGAGACCCAGTACTTC.

Regarding this clone: The junction differs from germline at one of its ends, possibly a read error. This chain uses TRBV7-2 with TRBJ2-7, with D possibly being TRBD1 (6 bases). This CDR3 contains 13 residues. Germline V lookup: CDR1 SGHTA, CDR2 FQGNSA. CDR3 sequence: CASSSNSKGQPFF. CDR3 DNA: TGTGCCAGCAGCTCAAATTCCAAGGGACAACCCTTCTTC.

The rearrangement links TRBV7-2 to TRBJ2-2, with a weak D call TRBD1 (6 bases). The CDR3 sequence is 16 residues long. V lost 2 bases and J lost 4, with 14 bases in between. Germline loops: CDR1 SGHTA, CDR2 FQGNSA. CDR3 nucleotide sequence: TGTGCCAGCAGCTTAAGTGGGGGCCTGACCACCGGGGAGCTGTTTTTT. It codes for CASSLSGGLTTGELFF.

The chain is built from TRBV6-1 and TRBJ2-1, with 10 bases fitting TRBD1. Germline CDR1 is MNHNS and CDR2 is SASEGT. CDR3 size: 15 residues. Trimming took 2 bases from V and 8 from J; bases not matched to a gene: 6. CDR3 sequence: CASSEPGQGRDEQFF. The CDR3 region has the DNA TGTGCCAGCAGTGAACCGGGACAGGGGAGGGATGAGCAGTTCTTC.

V and J are TRBV5-1 and TRBJ1-3, with TRBD1 matching 12 bases. The CDR3 covers 18 residues. J gave up 2 bases and V 4 bases, and 10 bases lay outside the gene matches. Germline V gene sequence: CDR1 SGHRS, CDR2 YFSETQ. In DNA, the CDR3 is TGCGCCAGCAGCCGGGACAGGGGGCGACAGCTTGCTGGAAACACCATATATTTT. This gives the protein CASSRDRGRQLAGNTIYF.

Concerning this clone: In the same sample, other DNA sequences code for this CDR3. The genes are TRBV30 and TRBJ2-6; D gene ambiguous. CDR1 GTSNPN and CDR2 SVGIG come from the germline V gene (reference sequence). V lost 3 bases and J 1 base, leaving 4 bases between the germline ends. CDR3 length: 13 residues. For the CDR3, the DNA is TGTGCCTGGAGGCTTTCTGGGGCCAACGTCCTGACTTTC. Translating it yields CAWRLSGANVLTF. The entire variable domain, with the rest obtained from reference TRBV30 and TRBJ2-6, is as follows: SQTIHQWPATLVQPVGSPLSLECTVEGTSNPNLYWYRQAAGRGLQLLFYSVGIGQISSEVPQNLSASRPQDRQFILSSKKLLLSDSGFYLCAWRLSGANVLTFGAGSRLTVL.

The chain employs TRBV7-2 and TRBJ1-1; tentative D call: TRBD1 (6 bases). There are 14 residues in the CDR3. From germline, CDR1 is SGHTA and CDR2 FQGNSA. With 6 bases removed from V and 1 base from J, the gap between germline ends came to 12 bases. The CDR3 spells CASRIGTQNTEAFF. DNA for the CDR3: TGTGCCAGCAGGATTGGGACACAGAACACTGAAGCTTTCTTT.

This clone was recorded only once. The chain is built from TRBV10-2 and TRBJ1-2; the D gene is possibly TRBD1 (5 bases). V shed 2 bases and J shed 8 bases, with 9 bases lying between them. Germline V gene data show CDR1 as WSHSY and CDR2 as SAAADI. The length of the CDR3 is 12 residues. This CDR3 reads CASSERRDGYTF. The CDR3 bases are TGCGCCAGCAGTGAGAGGCGGGACGGCTACACCTTC.

The chain links TRBV19 to TRBJ2-7; D is perhaps TRBD2 (6 bases). The CDR3 runs 14 residues. CDR1 is LNHDA, CDR2 SQIVND, per germline (reference sequence). The ends were cut back, 3 bases at V and 4 bases at J, with 13 bases in the middle. The CDR3 bases are TGTGCCAGTAGTATGGCCGGGAGTGGGTACGAGCAGTACTTC. Translation gives CASSMAGSGYEQYF. The entire variable domain, with the rest obtained from reference TRBV19 and TRBJ2-7, is as follows: DGGITQSPKYLFRKEGQNVTLSCEQNLNHDAMYWYRQDPGQGLRLIYYSQIVNDFQKGDIAEGYSVSREKKESFPLTVTSAQKNPTAFYLCASSMAGSGYEQYFGPGTRLTVT.

This clone appeared once. This chain's CDR3 is CASSPARGSRSYNEQFF. CDR3 nucleotides: TGCGCCAGCAGTCCTGCCCGGGGCTCGCGCTCCTACAATGAGCAGTTCTTC. V usage is TRBV5-1 and J usage is TRBJ2-1; D possibly matches TRBD1 or TRBD2 (5 bases each). The V end lost 5 bases, the J end lost 0 bases, and 18 bases lay between the germline ends. Germline V lookup: CDR1 SGHRS, CDR2 YFSETQ. This CDR3 is built from 17 residues.

The V and J genes are TRBV28 and TRBJ1-2, with D possibly TRBD1 on 6 matching bases. Germline V gene lookup returns CDR1 MDHEN and CDR2 SYDVKM. The CDR3 totals 14 residues. V dropped 4 bases and J dropped 12 bases, with 21 bases sitting between them. CDR3 loop: CASSSKTGNGIHTF. The CDR3 coding sequence is TGTGCCAGCAGTTCGAAGACAGGCAATGGGATCCACACCTTC.